This note documents a single T cell receptor (beta chain) sequence. The entry originates in a study of CD8+CD57+ T cells in acquired aplastic anemia. Germline CDR1 SGHRS, CDR2 YFSETQ. This CDR3 contains 12 residues. Between the trimmed V and J ends, which lost 1 base and 2 bases, there was a span of 2 bases. Using genomic DNA as the template, TCR beta VDJ and CDR3 profiling was carried out. Using its own MiXCR run on the reads, TCRdb lists one record per CDR3 protein. The sample lists about 190,000 distinct CDR3 sequences; around 66% were seen once. Specimen: sorted CD4+, CD8+, or CD8+CD57+ T cells (not recorded which) from PBMCs. The V and J genes are TRBV5-1 and TRBJ2-3; no clear D. This receptor was identified in a human donor with severe aplastic anemia or a healthy control (not recorded which). CDR3 nucleotides: TGCGCCAGCAGCTTGAACACAGATACGCAGTATTTT. Its protein is CASSLNTDTQYF.